Given below is one TCR beta chain in context. The V and J ends lost 4 bases and 0 bases, in that order; junction bases with no gene match: 9. In germline, CDR1 is MNHNS, CDR2 SASEGT. This CDR3 comprises 16 residues. This sample is drawn from a study of shared clonotypes between healthy human individuals. Profiled with immunoSEQ multiplex PCR; TCRdb holds only in-frame clones, not every one. Of 650,000 to 700,000 clones in the sample, about 90% were seen once. The origin of this receptor is a man aged 18 to 30 in good health. Some clones in this sample may be carry-over from other donors' samples. Sequenced material: memory CD8+ T cells from PBMCs. Subset noted: CD45RO+ cells pooled with CCR7-negative TemRA cells. The V call is TRBV6-1, the J call TRBJ2-7, with TRBD1 matching 7 bases. Here the CDR3 reads CASSASGTEISYEQYF. The CDR3 nucleotides read TGTGCCAGCAGTGCCTCCGGGACAGAGATCTCCTACGAGCAGTACTTC.